Shown below are 20 T cell receptor beta chains from a single sample sequenced in a study of human T cells and chemical hapten exposure. Indicated time point: patch test 2, 6 weeks after DPC sensitization. Treatment noted: therapeutic diphenylcyclopropenone sensitization with weekly scalp DPC. TCRdb redid the calling of the RACE reads with MiXCR, one entry per CDR3 protein. There are about 40,000 distinct CDR3 sequences in the sample; around 9% occur only once, and about 15% lies in the top ten. This material consisted of whole blood, taken in connection with sensitization to the hapten diphenylcyclopropenone (DPC). The source is a middle-aged woman with alopecia areata. Some clones in this sample may be carry-over from other donors' samples.

The CDR3 is CASSLGRTDTQYF. CDR3 coding DNA: TGCGCCAGCAGCTTGGGGCGCACAGATACGCAGTATTTT. This chain uses TRBV5-1 with TRBJ2-3; D not certain. V gave up 0 bases and J gave up 1 base, with 3 bases separating them. CDR1 and CDR2 (germline): SGHRS, YFSETQ. CDR3 length equals 13 residues.

The chain couples TRBV2 to TRBJ2-1; 8 bases are shared with TRBD2. V lost 10 bases, J lost 6 bases, and 8 bases stayed unmatched. Germline V lookup: CDR1 SNHLY, CDR2 FYNNEI. The CDR3 has 13 amino acids. CDR3 in DNA: TGTGCCACCCGGGGGGGAATCGGCAATGAGCAGTTCTTC. Its translation is CATRGGIGNEQFF.

The rearrangement joins TRBV7-2 to TRBJ2-3, with D possibly being TRBD1 or TRBD2 (5 bases each). Trimming took off 3 bases at V and 5 bases at J, with 12 bases between the two ends. The length of the CDR3 is 14 residues. CDR1 is SGHTA, CDR2 FQGNSA, per germline. Written as DNA, the CDR3 is TGTGCCAGCAGCTTGGGGACGGTCCGAGATACGCAGTATTTT. Protein sequence: CASSLGTVRDTQYF.

This clonotype was found many times. V is TRBV29-1 and J is TRBJ2-3; 9 bases fit TRBD2. The CDR3 length is 13 residues. Trimming removed 3 bases from V and 3 bases from J; junction bases left unmatched: 1. CDR1 and CDR2 from the germline V gene are SQVTM and ANQGSEA. CDR3 in DNA: TGCAGCGTTGACGCGGGAGGGACAGATACGCAGTATTTT. Its protein product is CSVDAGGTDTQYF.

This clonotype was found a few times. The genes are TRBV9 and TRBJ2-3; 11 nucleotides align to TRBD2. V lost 2 bases and J lost 4; bases outside the gene matches: 0. The CDR3 sequence is 14 residues long. From germline, CDR1 is SGDLS and CDR2 YYNGEE. The CDR3 sequence is CASSVSGGADTQYF. CDR3 sequence (DNA): TGTGCCAGCAGCGTTAGCGGGGGGGCAGATACGCAGTATTTT.

The chain links TRBV14 to TRBJ1-4; D perhaps matches TRBD1 (5 bases). Germline assignment: CDR1 SGHDN and CDR2 FVKESK. Trimming shortened V by 0 bases and J by 13 bases, and 15 bases separated the two germline ends. The CDR3 runs to 14 residues. CDR3 loop: CASSQEGKRGRLFF. In DNA, the CDR3 is TGTGCCAGCAGCCAAGAAGGAAAAAGGGGAAGACTGTTTTTT.

This clonotype has a count of ten or more. The V and J genes are TRBV14 and TRBJ2-2; a possible D gene is TRBD1 (6 bases). CDR1 and CDR2 (germline): SGHDN, FVKESK. This CDR3 has 15 amino acids. V lost 2 bases and J lost 2, with 9 bases in between. In DNA form, the CDR3 reads TGTGCCAGCAGCCAAACCAGGGGTAACACCGGGGAGCTGTTTTTT. Translating it yields CASSQTRGNTGELFF. Looking up the rest from reference TRBV14 and TRBJ2-2 gives the full variable domain: EAGVTQFPSHSVIEKGQTVTLRCDPISGHDNLYWYRRVMGKEIKFLLHFVKESKQDESGMPNNRFLAERTGGTYSTLKVQPAELEDSGVYFCASSQTRGNTGELFFGEGSRLTVL.

The table lists this clonotype with many counts. The chain recombines TRBV6-1 with TRBJ2-5, with TRBD2 identical over 10 bases. This CDR3 spans 15 amino acids. With 8 bases clipped from V and 2 bases from J, the junction kept 8 bases outside the gene matches. Germline lookup yields CDR1 MNHNS and CDR2 SASEGT. In nucleotides, the CDR3 is TGTGCCAGCGCACTAGCGGGGATACAACAAGAGACCCAGTACTTC. Translation: CASALAGIQQETQYF.

This clonotype was counted at least ten times. The chain combines TRBV7-8 with TRBJ2-5, with TRBD1 identical over 7 bases. This CDR3 has 16 amino acids. CDR1 and CDR2 (germline): SGHVS, FQNEAQ. V was clipped by 2 bases and J by 1 base; unmatched bases: 7. CDR3: CASSLNIAGGQETQYF. For the CDR3, the DNA is TGTGCCAGCAGCTTAAATATCGCAGGGGGCCAAGAGACCCAGTACTTC.

In its sample, this clonotype was seen many times. V gene TRBV29-1 combines with J gene TRBJ2-5, with D perhaps TRBD2 (6 bases). Germline CDR1 reads SQVTM; CDR2 reads ANQGSEA. V dropped 6 bases and J dropped 1 base, with 6 bases sitting between them. The CDR3 sequence is 11 residues long. This CDR3 reads CSVGLQETQYF. The CDR3 DNA reads as TGCAGCGTGGGACTCCAAGAGACCCAGTACTTC.

This clonotype has a handful of counts. The V call is TRBV4-1, the J call TRBJ1-6; no definite D call. Trimming shortened V by 0 bases and J by 14 bases, and 11 bases separated the two germline ends. CDR3 size: 13 residues. Germline V gene data show CDR1 as MGHRA and CDR2 as YSYEKL. CDR3 in amino acids: CASSQDWQQALHF. Written as DNA, the CDR3 is TGCGCCAGCAGCCAAGATTGGCAGCAGGCCCTCCACTTT.

The rearrangement links TRBV6-5 to TRBJ1-1; D uncertain. Germline V gives CDR1 MNHEY, CDR2 SVGAGI. The CDR3 consists of 14 residues. The V end lost 10 bases, the J end lost 0 bases, and 15 bases lay between the germline ends. The CDR3 spells CAIRTDEMNTEAFF. In DNA, the CDR3 is TGTGCCATTCGGACGGACGAGATGAACACTGAAGCTTTCTTT.

This clonotype has a count of ten or more. The chain employs TRBV20-1 and TRBJ2-3; 9 nucleotides align to TRBD2. V lost 4 bases and J lost 4; bases outside the gene matches: 6. The CDR3 has 14 residues. Germline-derived CDR1 and CDR2 are DFQATT and SNEGSKA (reference sequence). Here the CDR3 DNA reads TGCAGTGCTACAGGACTAGCGAAAGCAGATACGCAGTATTTT. Translation: CSATGLAKADTQYF.

This clonotype has ten or more counts. This chain uses TRBV7-2 with TRBJ2-1; TRBD2 matches at 10 bases. V shed 0 bases, J shed 3 bases, and the junction held 2 bases outside the gene matches. The CDR3 is 16 amino acids. The germline CDR1 and CDR2 sequences are SGHTA and FQGNSA. In DNA form, the CDR3 reads TGTGCCAGCAGCTTAGCTCCTAGCGGGGGCTACAATGAGCAGTTCTTC. Translated, it gives CASSLAPSGGYNEQFF.

There are many counts of this clonotype. The genes are TRBV5-1 and TRBJ2-7, with D tentatively TRBD1 (7 bases). Germline CDR1 reads SGHRS; CDR2 reads YFSETQ. The V gene lost 7 bases and the J gene lost 5 bases, with 19 bases spanning the gap. The CDR3 extends over 14 amino acids. The DNA for the CDR3 is TGCGCCAGCCACGCCCTTGGAGGGGGCAACGAGCAGTACTTC. It translates to CASHALGGGNEQYF.

This clonotype was recorded a few times. The rearrangement uses TRBV7-2 and TRBJ1-5; possible D gene TRBD1, 6 bases. CDR1 is SGHTA and CDR2 is FQGNSA in the germline V gene. This CDR3 comprises 16 residues. Trimming left V 0 bases short and J 2 bases short, with 11 bases between. The CDR3 bases are TGTGCCAGCAGCTTAGCAGGGGGAATGGGCAATCAGCCCCAGCATTTT. It specifies CASSLAGGMGNQPQHF.

The chain combines TRBV5-4 with TRBJ2-7, with D maybe TRBD1 (6 bases). V lost 4 bases, J lost 2 bases, and 13 bases lay in between. The CDR3 is 14 residues long. From germline, CDR1 is SGHNT and CDR2 YYREEE (reference sequence). As DNA, the CDR3 is TGTGCCAGCAGCGAAGGGGACAAGACCTACGAGCAGTACTTC. It yields the protein CASSEGDKTYEQYF.

This clonotype was counted ten times or more. The gene calls are TRBV12-3 or TRBV12-4 and TRBJ1-3; D is unclear. The CDR3 covers 16 residues. V was clipped by 0 bases and J by 0 bases, with 9 bases between them. The CDR3 DNA follows: TGTGCCAGCAGTTTAGCTAGAATAAGCTCTGGAAACACCATATATTTT. It codes for CASSLARISSGNTIYF.

The chain is built from TRBV29-1 and TRBJ1-2; no clear D. Germline V gene data show CDR1 as SQVTM and CDR2 as ANQGSEA. V was pared by 1 base and J by 4 bases, with 4 bases between. CDR3 size: 11 residues. The CDR3 loop reads CSVEGSYGYTF. CDR3 in DNA: TGCAGCGTTGAAGGGAGCTATGGCTACACCTTC.

This clonotype was observed many times. The chain carries TRBV3-1 and TRBJ2-5; no reliable D call. Germline CDR1 and CDR2: LGHDT and YNNKEL (reference sequence). The V end lost 0 bases, the J end lost 5 bases, and 13 bases lay between the germline ends. The CDR3 has 15 amino acids. The CDR3 DNA reads as TGTGCCAGCAGCCAAGATCCCGGTCCGAGGGAGACCCAGTACTTC. Encoded protein: CASSQDPGPRETQYF.